The clone carrying this T cell receptor beta chain was detected a few times. The ends were cut back, 9 bases at V and 5 bases at J, with 14 bases in the middle. This CDR3 is built from 13 residues. Germline loops: CDR1 LNHDA, CDR2 SQIVND (reference sequence). PCR employed 60 Vbeta and 13 Jbeta primers. Repertoires were generated with immunoSEQ multiplex PCR, while TCRdb's copy carries only in-frame clones and drops some. This table holds roughly 60,000 clones, approximately 70% found once. This record comes from a study of cytomegalovirus exposure and HLA in healthy donors. Study at large: Within an early data release were 85 million or so unique TCRs drawn from HLA-typed donors.

The rearrangement uses TRBV19 and TRBJ1-5; D is possibly TRBD1 (5 bases). This TCR was sampled from a woman aged 60-70 years in good health and CMV-seropositive. The sample consisted of PBMCs. CDR3 bases: TGTGCCAGCGGGTTAGGGGCCGATCAGCCCCAGCATTTT. Protein: CASGLGADQPQHF.